The following is a T cell receptor (beta chain) sequence with its context. Its antigen is unknown. Profiling relied on immunoSEQ multiplex PCR, and the TCRdb table lists in-frame clones only, not all of them. The sample records 50,000 to 55,000 clones, about 80% being singletons. Germline V gene lookup returns CDR1 SGHVS and CDR2 FNYEAQ. Trimming removed 5 bases from V and 8 bases from J; junction bases left unmatched: 8. This CDR3 has 14 residues. The source of the sample is a study of OX40 agonist ivuxolimab in advanced cancers. Study background: With ivuxolimab, an agonistic anti-OX40 (CD134) antibody, patients were treated.

Anyone with autoimmune disease history or systemic immunosuppression was excluded. General study results and limits: Both blood CD4+ and CD8+ T cells showed clonal growth by week 6 at 0.1 to 3.0 mg/kg. In CD8+ T cells, expanded clones were on average more numerous than in CD4+.

The receptor's source is an adult with an advanced solid tumor such as melanoma, head and neck, liver or kidney cancer. The chain carries TRBV7-6 and TRBJ1-4; 7 bases are shared with TRBD1. The sample consisted of CD4+ or CD8+ T cells sorted from blood, taken in a trial of the OX40 agonist ivuxolimab. CDR3 residues: CASSRQGGEEKLFF. DNA for the CDR3: TGTGCCAGCAGCAGACAGGGTGGGGAGGAAAAACTGTTTTTT.